This T cell receptor beta chain was obtained from a study of blood T cells in healthy people across ages. Study at large: Capture via template switching afforded approximately one barcoded beta molecule per two T cells.

The study, taken as a whole, reports: PBMCs were not sorted, which prevented a conclusive comparison of naive versus antigen-experienced cells. Older age went with lower TCR beta diversity per million T cells, in a roughly linear way.

At least ten counts were recorded for this clonotype. Its matching antigen is unknown. It was with a sample-barcoded 5' primer and a J-beta primer mix that a second PCR of about 6 to 12 cycles was run. TCRdb ran MiXCR on the 5' RACE reads and lists one entry per CDR3 protein. Among hundreds of thousands of distinct CDR3 sequences, 29% were seen once, and the ten largest hold 17%. The ends were cut back, 6 bases at V and 5 bases at J, with 13 bases in the middle. The CDR3 length is 13 residues. Looked up from germline, CDR1 is MGHDK and CDR2 is SYGVNS. This receptor was identified in a woman aged 80 or older in good health. Sequencing used blood. The gene calls are TRBV25-1 and TRBJ1-2, with D possibly being TRBD1 (5 bases). CDR3 sequence (DNA): TGTGCCAGCAGAGGAGACAGAAGTTATGGCTACACCTTC. The encoded protein is CASRGDRSYGYTF.